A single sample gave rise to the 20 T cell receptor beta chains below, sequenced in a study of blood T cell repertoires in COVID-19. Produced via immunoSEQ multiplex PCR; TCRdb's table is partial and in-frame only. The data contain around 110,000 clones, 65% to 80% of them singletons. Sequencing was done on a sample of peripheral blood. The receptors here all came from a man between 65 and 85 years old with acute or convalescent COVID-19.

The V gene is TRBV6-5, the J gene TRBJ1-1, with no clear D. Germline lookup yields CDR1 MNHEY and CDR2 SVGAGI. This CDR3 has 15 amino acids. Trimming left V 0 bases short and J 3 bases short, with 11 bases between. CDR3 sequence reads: CASSYSAGRDTEAFF. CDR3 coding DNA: TGTGCCAGCAGTTACTCTGCGGGTCGGGACACTGAAGCTTTCTTT.

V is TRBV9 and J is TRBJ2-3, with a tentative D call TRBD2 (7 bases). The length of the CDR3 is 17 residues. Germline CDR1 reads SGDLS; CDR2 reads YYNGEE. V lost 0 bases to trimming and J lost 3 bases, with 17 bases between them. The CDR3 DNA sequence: TGTGCCAGCAGCGTAGGAATTTGGGGGGGCATGACAGATACGCAGTATTTT. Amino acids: CASSVGIWGGMTDTQYF.

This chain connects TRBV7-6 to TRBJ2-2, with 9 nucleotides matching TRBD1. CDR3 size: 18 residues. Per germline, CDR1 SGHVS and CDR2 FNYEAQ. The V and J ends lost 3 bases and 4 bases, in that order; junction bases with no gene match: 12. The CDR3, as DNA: TGTGCCAGCAGCTTTGCCCCGGGACAGGGTGTAAGCACCGGGGAGCTGTTTTTT. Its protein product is CASSFAPGQGVSTGELFF.

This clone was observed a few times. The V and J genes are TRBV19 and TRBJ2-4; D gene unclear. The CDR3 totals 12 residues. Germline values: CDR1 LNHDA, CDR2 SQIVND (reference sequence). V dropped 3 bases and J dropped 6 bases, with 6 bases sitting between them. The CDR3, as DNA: TGTGCCAGTAGTATGTTGGCAAACATTCAGTACTTC. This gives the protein CASSMLANIQYF.

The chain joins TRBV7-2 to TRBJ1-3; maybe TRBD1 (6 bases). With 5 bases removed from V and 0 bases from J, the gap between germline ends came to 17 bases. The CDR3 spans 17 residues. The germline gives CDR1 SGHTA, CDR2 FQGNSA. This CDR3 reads CASSTGSGQYSGNTIYF. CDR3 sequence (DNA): TGTGCCAGCAGCACAGGTTCGGGACAATACTCTGGAAACACCATATATTTT. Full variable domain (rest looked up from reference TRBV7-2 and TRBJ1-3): GAGVSQSPSNKVTEKGKDVELRCDPISGHTALYWYRQSLGQGLEFLIYFQGNSAPDKSGLPSDRFSAERTGGSVSTLTIQRTQQEDSAVYLCASSTGSGQYSGNTIYFGEGSWLTVV.

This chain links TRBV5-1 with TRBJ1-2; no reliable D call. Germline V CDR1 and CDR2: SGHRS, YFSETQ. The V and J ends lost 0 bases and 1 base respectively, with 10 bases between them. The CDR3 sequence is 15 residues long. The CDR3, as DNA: TGCGCCAGCAGCTTGGCCCCAGGCCTTAACTATGGCTACACCTTC. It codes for CASSLAPGLNYGYTF.

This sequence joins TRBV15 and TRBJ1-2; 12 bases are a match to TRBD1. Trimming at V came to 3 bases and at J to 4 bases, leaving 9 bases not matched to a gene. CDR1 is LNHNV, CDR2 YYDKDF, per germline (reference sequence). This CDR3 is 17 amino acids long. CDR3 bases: TGTGCCACCAGCAGGGGGGACAGGGGGCTTATGGGCTATGGCTACACCTTC. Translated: CATSRGDRGLMGYGYTF.

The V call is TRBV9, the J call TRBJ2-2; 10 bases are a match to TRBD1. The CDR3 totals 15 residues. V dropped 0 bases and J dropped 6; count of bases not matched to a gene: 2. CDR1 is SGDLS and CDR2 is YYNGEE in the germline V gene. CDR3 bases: TGTGCCAGCAGCGTAGGACAGGGGGCGTCCGGGGAGCTGTTTTTT. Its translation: CASSVGQGASGELFF.

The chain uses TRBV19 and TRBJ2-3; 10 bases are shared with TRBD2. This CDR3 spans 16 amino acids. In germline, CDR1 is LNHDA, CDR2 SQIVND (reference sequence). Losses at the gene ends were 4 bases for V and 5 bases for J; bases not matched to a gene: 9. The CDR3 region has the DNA TGTGCCAGTAGTACCCCAGCGGGGGGGCTTTTAGATACGCAGTATTTT. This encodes CASSTPAGGLLDTQYF.

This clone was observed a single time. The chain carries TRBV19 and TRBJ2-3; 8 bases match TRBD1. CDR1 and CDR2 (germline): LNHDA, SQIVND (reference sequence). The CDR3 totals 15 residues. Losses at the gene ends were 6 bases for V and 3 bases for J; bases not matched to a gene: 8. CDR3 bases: TGTGCCAGTAGCTTTACGACAGGGGAAACAGATACGCAGTATTTT. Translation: CASSFTTGETDTQYF.

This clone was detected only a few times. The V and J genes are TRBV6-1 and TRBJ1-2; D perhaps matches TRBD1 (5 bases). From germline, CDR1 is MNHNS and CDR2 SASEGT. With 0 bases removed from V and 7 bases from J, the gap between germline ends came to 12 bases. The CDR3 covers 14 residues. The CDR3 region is CASSEATVWIGYTF. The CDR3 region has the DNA TGTGCCAGCAGTGAAGCGACAGTTTGGATTGGCTACACCTTC.

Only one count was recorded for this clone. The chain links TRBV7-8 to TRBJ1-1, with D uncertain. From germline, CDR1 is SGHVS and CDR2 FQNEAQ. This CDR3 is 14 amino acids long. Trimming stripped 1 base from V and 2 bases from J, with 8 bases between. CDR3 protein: CASSLGAVNTEAFF. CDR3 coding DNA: TGTGCCAGCAGCTTAGGGGCAGTTAACACTGAAGCTTTCTTT. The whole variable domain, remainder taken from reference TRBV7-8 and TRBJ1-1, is GAGVSQSPRYKVAKRGQDVALRCDPISGHVSLFWYQQALGQGPEFLTYFQNEAQLDKSGLPSDRFFAERPEGSVSTLKIQRTQQEDSAVYLCASSLGAVNTEAFFGQGTRLTVV.

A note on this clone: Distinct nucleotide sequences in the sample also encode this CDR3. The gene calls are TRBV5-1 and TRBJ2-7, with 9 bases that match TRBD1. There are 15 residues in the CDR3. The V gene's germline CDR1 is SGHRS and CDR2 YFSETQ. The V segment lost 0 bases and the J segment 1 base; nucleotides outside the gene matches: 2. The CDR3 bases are TGCGCCAGCAGCTTGGGGGGGACAGGGTCCTACGAGCAGTACTTC. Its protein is CASSLGGTGSYEQYF.

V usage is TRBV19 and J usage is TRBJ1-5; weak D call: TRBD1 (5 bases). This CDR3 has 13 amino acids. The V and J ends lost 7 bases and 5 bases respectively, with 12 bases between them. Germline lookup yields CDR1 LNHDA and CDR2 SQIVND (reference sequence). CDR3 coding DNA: TGTGCCAGTATAGGGGCAGAACATCAGCCCCAGCATTTT. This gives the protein CASIGAEHQPQHF.

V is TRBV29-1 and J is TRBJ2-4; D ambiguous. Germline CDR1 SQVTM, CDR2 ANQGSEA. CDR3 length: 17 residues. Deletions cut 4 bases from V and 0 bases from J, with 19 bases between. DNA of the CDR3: TGCAGCGTTGGCGAGTTCGCGATGGGCGTAGCCAAAAACATTCAGTACTTC. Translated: CSVGEFAMGVAKNIQYF.

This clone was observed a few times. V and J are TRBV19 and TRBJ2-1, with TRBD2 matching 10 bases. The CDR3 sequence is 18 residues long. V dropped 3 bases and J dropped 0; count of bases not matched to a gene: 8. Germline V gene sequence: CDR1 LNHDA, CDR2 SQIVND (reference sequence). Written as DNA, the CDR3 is TGTGCCAGTAGTATCCTGAATATAGCGGGGGGCTCCTACAATGAGCAGTTCTTC. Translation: CASSILNIAGGSYNEQFF.

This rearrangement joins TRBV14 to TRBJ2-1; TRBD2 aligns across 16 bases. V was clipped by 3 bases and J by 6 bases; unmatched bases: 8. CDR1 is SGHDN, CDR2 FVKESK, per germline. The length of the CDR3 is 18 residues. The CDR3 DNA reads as TGTGCCAGCAGCCAGTCCGCGGGACTAGCGGGGGGGGGCAATGAGCAGTTCTTC. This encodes CASSQSAGLAGGGNEQFF. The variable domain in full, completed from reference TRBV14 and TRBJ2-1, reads EAGVTQFPSHSVIEKGQTVTLRCDPISGHDNLYWYRRVMGKEIKFLLHFVKESKQDESGMPNNRFLAERTGGTYSTLKVQPAELEDSGVYFCASSQSAGLAGGGNEQFFGPGTRLTVL.

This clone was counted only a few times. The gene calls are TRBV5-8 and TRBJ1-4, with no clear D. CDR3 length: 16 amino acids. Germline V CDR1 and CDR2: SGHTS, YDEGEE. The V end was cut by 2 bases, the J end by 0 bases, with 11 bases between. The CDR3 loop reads CASSLGRTSTNEKLFF. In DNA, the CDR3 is TGTGCCAGCAGCTTAGGGAGGACGTCAACTAATGAAAAACTGTTTTTT.

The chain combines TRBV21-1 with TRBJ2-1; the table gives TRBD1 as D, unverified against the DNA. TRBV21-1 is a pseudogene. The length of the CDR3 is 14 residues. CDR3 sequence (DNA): TGTGCCAGCAGCAAAGAACAGGCGACGGATGAGCAGTTCTTC. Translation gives CASSKEQATDEQFF.

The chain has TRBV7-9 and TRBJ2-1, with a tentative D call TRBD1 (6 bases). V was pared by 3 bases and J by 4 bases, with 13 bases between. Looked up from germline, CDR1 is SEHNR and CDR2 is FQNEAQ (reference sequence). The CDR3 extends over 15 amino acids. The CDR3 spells CASSFKGTLYNEQFF. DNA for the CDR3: TGTGCCAGCAGCTTCAAAGGGACACTTTACAATGAGCAGTTCTTC.